Listed here are 18 T cell receptor beta chains from one sample, sequenced in a study of CD8 T cells in Susac syndrome. It was with random hexamers that about 0.45 to 1 ug RNA was reverse transcribed. TCRdb passed the immunoSEQ multiplex PCR reads through MiXCR, listing each CDR3 protein once. The sample lists about 240,000 distinct CDR3 sequences; 90% to 96% were seen once. The material sequenced was CD4+ T cells from PBMCs. The receptor set was obtained from a human donor with Susac syndrome.

The V and J genes are TRBV7-3 and TRBJ1-2; unclear D gene. The CDR3 spans 13 residues. With 5 bases removed from V and 8 bases from J, the gap between germline ends came to 15 bases. Per germline, CDR1 SGHTA and CDR2 FQGTGA. CDR3 amino acids: CASSQRTGPGYTF. The CDR3 DNA reads as TGTGCCAGCAGCCAGAGGACCGGGCCCGGCTACACCTTC. Based on the CDR3 plus reference TRBV7-3 and TRBJ1-2, the full variable domain is GAGVSQTPSNKVTEKGKYVELRCDPISGHTALYWYRQSLGQGPEFLIYFQGTGAADDSGLPNDRFFAVRPEGSVSTLKIQRTERGDSAVYLCASSQRTGPGYTFGSGTRLTVV.

This chain links TRBV19 with TRBJ2-1, with 11 bases fitting TRBD1. This CDR3 has 16 amino acids. The V gene end was trimmed by 7 bases and the J gene end by 7 bases; junction bases not matched to a gene: 12. CDR1 and CDR2 from the germline V gene are LNHDA and SQIVND (reference sequence). Here the CDR3 DNA reads TGTGCCAGTATTGCCATTGGACAGGGGGCGCGTAATGAGCAGTTCTTC. Translated, it gives CASIAIGQGARNEQFF.

The rearrangement uses TRBV9 and TRBJ2-5; D possibly uses TRBD1 or TRBD2 (5 bases each). The CDR3 length is 15 residues. Between the trimmed V and J ends, which lost 3 bases and 0 bases, there was a span of 12 bases. The V gene's germline CDR1 is SGDLS and CDR2 YYNGEE. The CDR3 region is CASSDRTGYQETQYF. In DNA form, the CDR3 reads TGTGCCAGCAGCGACAGGACTGGCTACCAAGAGACCCAGTACTTC.

The rearrangement uses TRBV9 and TRBJ1-2, with TRBD1 matching 7 bases. There are 13 residues in the CDR3. The V segment lost 6 bases and the J segment 2 bases; nucleotides outside the gene matches: 4. Germline V gene data show CDR1 as SGDLS and CDR2 as YYNGEE. DNA for the CDR3: TGTGCCAGCACCGGGACAGACAACTATGGCTACACCTTC. It encodes CASTGTDNYGYTF.

The chain is built from TRBV12-2 and TRBJ2-7; the table's D call, TRBD2, has no DNA check behind it. TRBV12-2 represents a pseudogene. The CDR3 runs to 14 residues. The CDR3 DNA reads as TGTGCAAGTCGCTTAGGGGCCCAGCTTTACGAGCAGTACTTC. Translation gives CASRLGAQLYEQYF.

The chain joins TRBV13 to TRBJ2-5, with D possibly being TRBD2 (6 bases). The CDR3 sequence is 15 residues long. The V end was cut by 1 base, the J end by 1 base, with 10 bases between. Germline CDR1 and CDR2: PRHDT and FYEKMQ (reference sequence). The CDR3 DNA reads as TGTGCCAGCAGCTTAGAGTGGCGGGGCCAAGAGACCCAGTACTTC. This translates into CASSLEWRGQETQYF.

The J gene is TRBJ1-2, the V gene TRBV29-1; possibly TRBD1 for D (6 bases). This CDR3 spans 13 amino acids. The germline CDR1 and CDR2 sequences are SQVTM and ANQGSEA. V shed 7 bases and J shed 4 bases, with 16 bases lying between them. This chain's CDR3 is CSGSTGDGYGYTF. In DNA, the CDR3 is TGCAGCGGATCGACAGGAGACGGCTATGGCTACACCTTC.

The chain couples TRBV7-9 to TRBJ1-5; 8 bases match TRBD1. CDR3 length: 14 residues. Trimming cost V 5 bases and J 6 bases; bases outside gene matches: 6. Germline CDR1 SEHNR, CDR2 FQNEAQ (reference sequence). The CDR3 region has the DNA TGTGCCAGCAGCCCTACAGGGGGACCTCAGCCCCAGCATTTT. This sequence encodes CASSPTGGPQPQHF.

V gene TRBV4-1 combines with J gene TRBJ1-5, with D perhaps TRBD1 (6 bases). Germline CDR1 and CDR2: MGHRA and YSYEKL. This CDR3 comprises 16 residues. V gave up 0 bases and J gave up 6 bases, with 15 bases separating them. This chain's CDR3 is CASSQDHRDRGQPQHF. The CDR3 DNA reads as TGCGCCAGCAGCCAAGATCACAGGGACCGAGGTCAGCCCCAGCATTTT.

In its sample, this clonotype was seen once. The CDR3 nucleotides read TGTGCCAGCAGCCGGGGACAGGGATACTACAATGAGCAGTTCTTC. Protein sequence: CASSRGQGYYNEQFF. This chain connects TRBV12-3 or TRBV12-4 to TRBJ2-1; 9 nucleotides line up with TRBD1. J lost 3 bases, V lost 6 bases, and 6 bases had no gene match. The CDR3 sequence is 15 residues long.

The chain couples TRBV27 to TRBJ2-7; no definite D call. The CDR3 spans 15 residues. V lost 3 bases and J 5 bases, leaving 17 bases between the germline ends. Germline V gene data show CDR1 as MNHEY and CDR2 as SMNVEV (reference sequence). CDR3 residues: CASSLNGRRVHEQYF. CDR3 DNA sequence: TGTGCCAGCAGTTTGAACGGACGTAGGGTCCACGAGCAGTACTTC.

This chain connects TRBV10-2 to TRBJ2-7; weak D call: TRBD1 (6 bases). Trimming cost V 5 bases and J 3 bases, with 20 bases left between them. CDR1 is WSHSY, CDR2 SAAADI, per germline. This CDR3 has 16 residues. CDR3 sequence: CASSTDSFYRDYEQYF. The CDR3 bases are TGCGCCAGCAGTACCGATTCATTCTACAGGGACTACGAGCAGTACTTC.

The V gene is TRBV3-1, the J gene TRBJ2-7, with D possibly matching TRBD1 (5 bases). The CDR3 length is 13 residues. The germline V and J ends were trimmed by 7 bases and 2 bases, with 12 bases remaining between them. Germline values: CDR1 LGHDT, CDR2 YNNKEL (reference sequence). The CDR3 loop reads CASTQGGTYEQYF. The DNA for the CDR3 is TGTGCCAGCACCCAGGGCGGAACCTACGAGCAGTACTTC.

The chain couples TRBV28 to TRBJ1-2, with D hard to call. CDR1 is MDHEN, CDR2 SYDVKM, per germline. Trimming stripped 3 bases from V and 7 bases from J, with 12 bases between. This CDR3 is built from 13 residues. CDR3 bases: TGTGCCAGCAGTTTCAGTGGTGCCGGTGGCTACACCTTC. As protein: CASSFSGAGGYTF.

The CDR3 DNA is TGTGCCAGCTCACCACCGGAGGGGATAGGGCAGCCCCAGCATTTT. Residues: CASSPPEGIGQPQHF. The rearrangement joins TRBV18 to TRBJ1-5; possibly TRBD1 for D (5 bases). Germline CDR1 and CDR2: KGHSH and LQKENI. The CDR3 consists of 15 residues. Trimming took 0 bases from V and 7 from J, leaving 13 bases between them. Variable domain in full (rest from reference TRBV18 and TRBJ1-5): NAGVMQNPRHLVRRRGQEARLRCSPMKGHSHVYWYRQLPEEGLKFMVYLQKENIIDESGMPKERFSAEFPKEGPSILRIQQVVRGDSAAYFCASSPPEGIGQPQHFGDGTRLSIL.

This sequence joins TRBV12-3 or TRBV12-4 and TRBJ1-3; D is unclear. V lost 4 bases to trimming and J lost 0 bases, with 10 bases between them. The CDR3 is 15 amino acids. The CDR3 DNA reads as TGTGCCAGCAGTTCAGTCGACCCCTCTGGAAACACCATATATTTT. This codes for CASSSVDPSGNTIYF.

The chain links TRBV9 to TRBJ1-2; D is undetermined. Germline V gene lookup returns CDR1 SGDLS and CDR2 YYNGEE. The CDR3 runs 16 residues. Deletions cut 1 base from V and 8 bases from J, with 21 bases between. The CDR3 bases are TGTGCCAGCAGCGTACTCGGAGGTAGACATGTGGGCGGCTACACCTTC. This translates into CASSVLGGRHVGGYTF.

The chain recombines TRBV5-1 with TRBJ1-1; D gene uncertain. In germline, CDR1 is SGHRS, CDR2 YFSETQ. The V and J ends lost 2 bases and 2 bases respectively, with 10 bases between them. This CDR3 spans 14 amino acids. The CDR3 loop is CASSFLTVNTEAFF. CDR3 nucleotides: TGCGCCAGCAGCTTCTTGACCGTAAACACTGAAGCTTTCTTT.